This is a list of T cell receptor beta chains from one sample in a study of blood T cells in healthy people across ages. TCRdb re-derived calls from the 5' RACE reads in MiXCR, one entry per CDR3 protein. Here the sample spans around 1,000,000 distinct CDR3 sequences, under 30% being singletons. The same sample was also studied in work on T cells of mothers and their children.

What was sequenced was blood. Receptor source: a girl aged 2-15 years in good health. Each CDR3 is given with its conserved first and last residue. The D gene is left open where the match is weak. Clone size is stated in some rows and not others, as once, few, many or a class when expanded.

v_gene	d_gene	j_gene	abundance	CDR3nt	CDR3aa
TRBV9	TRBD1	TRBJ2-6	-	TGTGCCAGCAGCGCCTCCGGGACAGGGGTATCTGGGGCCAACGTCCTGACTTTC	CASSASGTGVSGANVLTF
TRBV7-9	-	TRBJ2-1	-	TGTGCCAGCAGCTTGGGAGACAGCACAGGGAATGAGCAGTTCTTC	CASSLGDSTGNEQFF
TRBV7-2	TRBD1	TRBJ1-2	-	TGTGCCAGCAGCCCGGAGGGGACAGGGAAACCCGAAGGCTACACCTTC	CASSPEGTGKPEGYTF
TRBV4-2	-	TRBJ2-3	-	TGTGCCAGCAGCCTCAGACCGGGACCATCTAGCACAGATACGCAGTATTTT	CASSLRPGPSSTDTQYF
TRBV5-1	TRBD2	TRBJ2-3	-	TGCGCCAGCAGCACCGGACTAGCGGGAGGGCCAGATACGCAGTATTTT	CASSTGLAGGPDTQYF
TRBV6-5	-	TRBJ1-6	-	TGTGCCAGCAGTTACTCGAGGTGGGGACTCAATTCACCCCTCCACTTT	CASSYSRWGLNSPLHF
TRBV29-1	TRBD1	TRBJ2-3	few	TGCAGCGTCCGGGGACAGATGACAGATACGCAGTATTTT	CSVRGQMTDTQYF
TRBV7-9	TRBD1	TRBJ2-5	few	TGTGCCAGCAGCTTAGTAGGGACAGGGGGACGCGGGACCCAGTACTTC	CASSLVGTGGRGTQYF
TRBV6-6	TRBD1	TRBJ2-7	-	TGTGCCAGCACTCTTGGGAGGGACAGGGGAACCTACGAGCAGTACTTC	CASTLGRDRGTYEQYF
TRBV29-1	-	TRBJ1-2	-	TGCAGCGTTGACGAGGGGGATGGCTACACCTTC	CSVDEGDGYTF
TRBV7-9	-	TRBJ1-2	few	TGTGCCAGCAGCTTAGACAGGGTGACGGCTGGCTACACCTTC	CASSLDRVTAGYTF
TRBV11-2	TRBD2	TRBJ2-5	-	TGTGCCAGCAGAGGTGGGGGGGGAGGGACCCAGTACTTC	CASRGGGGGTQYF
TRBV7-2	-	TRBJ1-3	once	TGTGCCAGCAGAAGACTGAGCTCTGGAAACACCATATATTTT	CASRRLSSGNTIYF
TRBV12-3/TRBV12-4	-	TRBJ1-4	few	TGTGCCAGCAGTTTCCAGGGTGCAACTAATGAAAAACTGTTTTTT	CASSFQGATNEKLFF
TRBV4-2	-	TRBJ1-2	-	TGTGCCAGCAGCCAAGATCCCCGGGACCTCTATGGCTACACCTTC	CASSQDPRDLYGYTF
TRBV6-2/TRBV6-3	-	TRBJ1-5	-	TGTGCCAGCAGTCCTCAAGCAACCGATATCAGCCCCCAGCATTTT	CASSPQATDISPQHF
TRBV27	-	TRBJ2-3	-	TGTGCCAGCAGTTCTGCGTTGGATACGCAGTATTTT	CASSSALDTQYF
TRBV25-1	TRBD1	TRBJ2-7	-	TGTGCCAGCAGTGAATCGGACAGGAGCTCCTACGAGCAGTACTTC	CASSESDRSSYEQYF
TRBV6-1	TRBD2	TRBJ2-7	-	TGTGCCAGCAGTGAAGGGACTAGCGCCCTGCTCCGTATCTTC	CASSEGTSALLRIF
TRBV10-3	-	TRBJ1-3	-	TGTGCCATCAGCGCCTTGGGGGGACTCTGGGAAGGAAACACCATATATTTT	CAISALGGLWEGNTIYF
TRBV13	TRBD2	TRBJ2-3	-	TGTGCCACTCTGATAGCGGGGCAGCTAACAGATACGCAGTATTTT	CATLIAGQLTDTQYF
TRBV4-2	TRBD1	TRBJ2-1	few	TGTGCCAGCAGCCATTACCTCCGGGACAGGGAAAACTCCTACAATGAGCAGTTCTTC	CASSHYLRDRENSYNEQFF
TRBV12-3/TRBV12-4	-	TRBJ2-5	few	TGTGCCAGCAGTATAGTGGCACAACCCTACGAGCAGTGCTTC	CASSIVAQPYEQCF
TRBV20-1	-	TRBJ1-5	-	TGCAGTGCTAGCTCCAGGGACATTGATTTCGCCCAGCATTTT	CSASSRDIDFAQHF
TRBV6-5	-	TRBJ2-6	-	TGTGCCAGCAGTTACTCGTCGACAGGGGCCAACGTCCTGACTTTC	CASSYSSTGANVLTF
TRBV11-2	-	TRBJ2-5	many	TGTGCCAGCAGCTTAAATATGTGGGCCCGAGAGACCCAGTACTTC	CASSLNMWARETQYF
TRBV4-3	-	TRBJ2-1	-	TGCGCCAGCAGCCAGGTTATCCTAGCGAGCAGGTACCTTAAATACAATGAGCAGTTCTTC	CASSQVILASRYLKYNEQFF
TRBV7-2	-	TRBJ1-4	-	TGTGCCAGCAGCCCGGGGGCGCGAAGTGAAAAACTGTTTTTT	CASSPGARSEKLFF
TRBV14	-	TRBJ2-4	-	TGTGCCAGCAGCCCCGTGGGGGAAGGAGCCAAAAACATTCAGTACTTC	CASSPVGEGAKNIQYF
TRBV7-2	TRBD2	TRBJ2-5	few	TGTGCCAGCACCGACAACCAAGCGGGAGGCGAGACCCAGTACTTC	CASTDNQAGGETQYF
TRBV2	-	TRBJ1-6	-	TGTGCCAGCAGCCGACGCAGGGTCGGCGGCTCCTATAATTCACCCCTCCACTTT	CASSRRRVGGSYNSPLHF
TRBV28	TRBD2	TRBJ2-1	-	TGTGCCAGCAGTACCTACGGACTAGCGGAGTACAATGAGCAGTTCTTC	CASSTYGLAEYNEQFF
TRBV5-5	-	TRBJ1-5	few	TGTGCCAGCAGCTTTTCCACTAGCAATCAGCCCCAGCATTTT	CASSFSTSNQPQHF
TRBV24-1	TRBD2	TRBJ2-2	-	TGTGCCACTGCTACCGGGGGGAAGGCCGGGGAGCTGTTTTTT	CATATGGKAGELFF
TRBV3-1	-	TRBJ2-1	-	TGTGCCAGCAGCCCCCGGCGGGCTTGGGTCATATACAATGAGCAGTTCTTC	CASSPRRAWVIYNEQFF
TRBV29-1	-	TRBJ2-1	few	TGCAGCGTTGATGTCCTAGACGGCGATGAGCAGTTCTTC	CSVDVLDGDEQFF
TRBV25-1	TRBD2	TRBJ2-5	few	TGTGCCAGCAGCCCCAGAGGGACTAGCGGGGGGGCCAGGGAGACCCAGTACTTC	CASSPRGTSGGARETQYF
TRBV11-2	TRBD2	TRBJ2-5	few	TGTGCCAGCAGCTCCGGACTAGCGGGGGGTCCAGGGGAGACCCAGTACTTC	CASSSGLAGGPGETQYF
TRBV9	TRBD2	TRBJ2-3	-	TGTGCCAGCAGCGCCCACCTAGGGGAGGGAGATACGCAGTATTTT	CASSAHLGEGDTQYF
TRBV4-2	TRBD1	TRBJ1-4	-	TGTGCCAGCAGCCCAGGGGGTGGTAATGAAAAACTGTTTTTT	CASSPGGGNEKLFF
TRBV5-1	TRBD2	TRBJ2-1	few	TGCGCCAGCAGCGATGGTCGTCTAGCGGCGAGCTCCTACAATGAGCAGTTCTTC	CASSDGRLAASSYNEQFF
TRBV28	TRBD1	TRBJ2-1	-	TGTGCCAGCAGTTCCCTGGACAGGGGGCTCGACGAGCAGTTCTTC	CASSSLDRGLDEQFF
TRBV2	-	TRBJ2-5	few	TGTGCCAGCAGCGTAATTGACGTGGTATACCAAGAGACCCAGTACTTC	CASSVIDVVYQETQYF
TRBV15	-	TRBJ1-2	-	TGTGCCACCAGCAGAGATCCGCAGGAGGCTATCTATGGCTACACCTTC	CATSRDPQEAIYGYTF
TRBV20-1	-	TRBJ1-1	-	TGCAGTGCACGTGAACTAAAGGGTCTCGCTGAAGCTTTCTTT	CSARELKGLAEAFF
TRBV28	TRBD1	TRBJ2-1	few	TGTGCCAGCAGTGACGCCGGGACAGCATACAATGAGCAGTTCTTC	CASSDAGTAYNEQFF
TRBV4-1	-	TRBJ2-7	-	TGCGCCAGCAGCCAACCTCTGGGCTACGAGCAGTACTTC	CASSQPLGYEQYF
TRBV29-1	-	TRBJ2-7	-	TGCAGCGCTGGAGGGGGACTCAACTACGAGCAGTACTTC	CSAGGGLNYEQYF
TRBV6-2/TRBV6-3	-	TRBJ1-6	-	TGTGCCAGCAGACAGACAGGCGCCAATTCACCCCTCCACTTT	CASRQTGANSPLHF
TRBV18	-	TRBJ2-6	few	TGTGCCAGCTCACCAGGGGGCCCCTACTCTGGGGCCAACGTCCTGACTTTC	CASSPGGPYSGANVLTF
TRBV28	TRBD2	TRBJ2-3	once	TGTGCCAGCCATACCGAGGAGCGGGAGGGACCGCCAGATACGCAGTATTTT	CASHTEEREGPPDTQYF